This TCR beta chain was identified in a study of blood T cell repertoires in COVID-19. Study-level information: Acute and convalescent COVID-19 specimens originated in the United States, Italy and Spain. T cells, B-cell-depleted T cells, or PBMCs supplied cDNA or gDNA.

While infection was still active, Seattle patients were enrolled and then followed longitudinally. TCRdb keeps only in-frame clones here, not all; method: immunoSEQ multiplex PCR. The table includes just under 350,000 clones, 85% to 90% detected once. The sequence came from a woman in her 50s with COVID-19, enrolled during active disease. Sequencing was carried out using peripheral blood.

Here the CDR3 reads CASSLGVGLSYEQYF. The DNA of the CDR3 is TGTGCCAGCAGCTTGGGTGTGGGGCTGTCCTACGAGCAGTACTTC. The chain is built from TRBV5-5 and TRBJ2-7; perhaps TRBD1 as D (5 bases). The V end was cut by 0 bases, the J end by 1 base, with 11 bases between. CDR3 length: 15 residues. CDR1 is SGHKS and CDR2 is YYEKEE in the germline V gene (reference sequence).